Following are 20 T cell receptor beta chains from one sample sequenced in a study of cytomegalovirus exposure and HLA in healthy donors. Use of 60 Vbeta and 13 Jbeta primers characterized the PCR. Some clones are missing from TCRdb's copy, which holds only in-frame ones; the method was immunoSEQ multiplex PCR. The sample contains 150,000 or so clones, more than 60% of which appear only once. The material sequenced was PBMCs. All receptors derive from a human donor in good health.

This rearrangement joins TRBV30 to TRBJ1-2; TRBD1 matches at 9 bases. CDR1 is GTSNPN and CDR2 is SVGIG in the germline V gene (reference sequence). This CDR3 is 13 amino acids long. The J segment lost 11 bases and the V segment lost 4 bases, leaving 11 bases of the junction unmatched. The CDR3 protein is CAWTIQGQGAYTF. CDR3 DNA sequence: TGTGCCTGGACCATCCAGGGACAGGGAGCATACACCTTC.

This clone came up once. This chain links TRBV10-3 with TRBJ2-7; TRBD1 agrees at 7 bases. The CDR3 covers 15 residues. J gave up 0 bases and V 4 bases, and 6 bases lay outside the gene matches. Germline V lookup: CDR1 ENHRY, CDR2 SYGVKD. CDR3 amino acids: CAISATGAISYEQYF. Here the CDR3 DNA reads TGTGCCATCAGTGCTACAGGGGCTATCTCCTACGAGCAGTACTTC.

This clone was observed a handful of times. This chain joins TRBV5-5 and TRBJ2-6, with D maybe TRBD1 (5 bases). The CDR3 contains 15 residues. V was cut by 4 bases and J by 1 base, with 9 bases left in between. Germline V gene sequence: CDR1 SGHKS, CDR2 YYEKEE (reference sequence). The CDR3 nucleotides are TGTGCCAGCAGCCTACAGGTTTCTGGGGCCAACGTCCTGACTTTC. Translation: CASSLQVSGANVLTF.

The chain has TRBV5-6 and TRBJ1-1; 9 bases are a match to TRBD1. Germline loops: CDR1 SGHDT, CDR2 YYEEEE. J lost 1 base, V lost 4 bases, and 5 bases had no gene match. The CDR3 contains 15 residues. The CDR3 nucleotides read TGTGCCAGCAGCCGAGGACAGGGGTGGAACACTGAAGCTTTCTTT. This codes for CASSRGQGWNTEAFF. The full variable domain, in which reference TRBV5-6 and TRBJ1-1 provide the parts outside the CDR3, is DAGVTQSPTHLIKTRGQQVTLRCSPKSGHDTVSWYQQALGQGPQFIFQYYEEEERQRGNFPDRFSGHQFPNYSSELNVNALLLGDSALYLCASSRGQGWNTEAFFGQGTRLTVV.

This sequence joins TRBV7-2 and TRBJ1-2; 10 bases agree with TRBD1. This CDR3 spans 13 amino acids. The ends lost 4 bases at V and 6 bases at J; junction bases unmatched: 2. Germline CDR1 SGHTA, CDR2 FQGNSA. CDR3 in DNA: TGTGCCAGCAGCTCGGGACAGGGGAATGGCTACACCTTC. It is translated as CASSSGQGNGYTF.

J is TRBJ1-5 and V is TRBV15; D is perhaps TRBD1 (6 bases). Germline V CDR1 and CDR2: LNHNV, YYDKDF (reference sequence). CDR3 length: 15 residues. V lost 3 bases and J lost 7, with 16 bases in between. The CDR3 loop is CATSSTYRDGQPQHF. CDR3 nucleotides: TGTGCCACCAGCAGTACCTACAGGGATGGGCAGCCCCAGCATTTT.

The rearrangement joins TRBV6-6 to TRBJ2-1; the D gene is possibly TRBD1 (5 bases). V dropped 6 bases and J dropped 7 bases, with 10 bases sitting between them. CDR3 length: 12 residues. Per germline, CDR1 MNHNY and CDR2 SVGAGI (reference sequence). CDR3 DNA sequence: TGTGCCAGCAGAGACAGTCTGAATGAGCAGTTCTTC. Translated, it gives CASRDSLNEQFF.

The rearrangement joins TRBV29-1 to TRBJ2-1; TRBD2 might be the D (6 bases). The CDR3 is made up of 12 amino acids. Germline V gene lookup returns CDR1 SQVTM and CDR2 ANQGSEA. V lost 7 bases, J lost 9 bases, and 16 bases lay in between. As DNA, the CDR3 is TGCAGCGCGGAGGGCGTGGCAGGTGAGCAGTTCTTC. Amino acid sequence: CSAEGVAGEQFF.

The chain recombines TRBV5-1 with TRBJ1-4; 9 bases align to TRBD1. Germline V gene data show CDR1 as SGHRS and CDR2 as YFSETQ. The V and J ends lost 3 bases and 8 bases, in that order; junction bases with no gene match: 5. This CDR3 has 14 amino acids. CDR3 region: CASSWGQGQEKLFF. The CDR3 DNA is TGCGCCAGCAGCTGGGGACAGGGCCAAGAAAAACTGTTTTTT.

This chain joins TRBV9 and TRBJ1-4; TRBD1 matches at 10 bases. CDR3 length: 16 amino acids. With 0 bases clipped from V and 10 bases from J, the junction kept 9 bases outside the gene matches. Germline CDR1 SGDLS, CDR2 YYNGEE. The CDR3 loop is CASSVAGGTGDAKLFF. The DNA of the CDR3 is TGTGCCAGCAGCGTAGCGGGAGGGACAGGGGACGCAAAACTGTTTTTT.

This clone was recorded a few times. In the same sample, other DNA sequences code for this CDR3. The J gene is TRBJ2-1, the V gene TRBV5-1, with 14 bases lining up with TRBD2. The CDR3 sequence is 16 residues long. In germline, CDR1 is SGHRS, CDR2 YFSETQ. The J segment lost 4 bases and the V segment lost 0 bases, leaving 0 bases of the junction unmatched. CDR3 bases: TGCGCCAGCAGCTTGGGACTAGCGGGGGGGTACAATGAGCAGTTCTTC. This encodes CASSLGLAGGYNEQFF. Filled out from reference TRBV5-1 and TRBJ2-1, the complete variable domain reads KAGVTQTPRYLIKTRGQQVTLSCSPISGHRSVSWYQQTPGQGLQFLFEYFSETQRNKGNFPGRFSGRQFSNSRSEMNVSTLELGDSALYLCASSLGLAGGYNEQFFGPGTRLTVL.

The chain links TRBV29-1 to TRBJ2-7; the match to TRBD2 covers 8 bases. The V and J ends lost 1 base and 8 bases, in that order; junction bases with no gene match: 4. This CDR3 is built from 12 residues. CDR1 is SQVTM, CDR2 ANQGSEA, per germline. CDR3 protein: CSVEAGGCQQYF. The CDR3 bases are TGCAGCGTTGAAGCGGGGGGGTGCCAGCAGTACTTC.

The V gene is TRBV19, the J gene TRBJ2-6, with TRBD1 matching over 9 bases. The junction had 3 bases not matched to a gene; V was cut back by 3 bases and J by 0 bases. The CDR3 is 17 residues long. Germline CDR1 reads LNHDA; CDR2 reads SQIVND (reference sequence). The DNA for the CDR3 is TGTGCCAGTAGTATGGGGACAGGGCGCTCTGGGGCCAACGTCCTGACTTTC. Amino acid sequence: CASSMGTGRSGANVLTF.

The genes are TRBV7-8 and TRBJ2-5; possible D gene TRBD2, 6 bases. V lost 4 bases and J 4 bases, leaving 13 bases between the germline ends. The CDR3 runs 14 residues. Germline V CDR1 and CDR2: SGHVS, FQNEAQ. Written as DNA, the CDR3 is TGTGCCAGCAGCTACTCCGGGGGAGTAGAGACCCAGTACTTC. It is translated as CASSYSGGVETQYF.

J is TRBJ2-5 and V is TRBV13; D is unclear. Trimming removed 0 bases from V and 1 base from J, with 3 bases in between. The CDR3 spans 13 residues. Germline assignment: CDR1 PRHDT and CDR2 FYEKMQ (reference sequence). The CDR3 loop reads CASSLGRQETQYF. In nucleotides, the CDR3 is TGTGCCAGCAGCTTAGGCCGCCAAGAGACCCAGTACTTC.

This clone was seen a few times. The V call is TRBV7-9, the J call TRBJ2-3; D gene ambiguous. Germline CDR1 and CDR2: SEHNR and FQNEAQ (reference sequence). The CDR3 runs 12 residues. Trimming left V 5 bases short and J 0 bases short, with 3 bases between. CDR3: CASSQSTDTQYF. CDR3 DNA: TGTGCCAGCAGCCAAAGCACAGATACGCAGTATTTT.

The rearrangement links TRBV18 to TRBJ2-5; 9 nucleotides match TRBD2. The V segment lost 6 bases and the J segment 1 base; nucleotides outside the gene matches: 9. The length of the CDR3 is 16 residues. The germline V gene encodes CDR1 KGHSH and CDR2 LQKENI. The CDR3 spells CASSPGSGGIQETQYF. CDR3 coding DNA: TGTGCCAGCTCCCCGGGGAGCGGGGGGATCCAAGAGACCCAGTACTTC.

This clone showed up just a few times. The rearrangement links TRBV29-1 to TRBJ2-7; the D gene is possibly TRBD1 (5 bases). Germline V gene lookup returns CDR1 SQVTM and CDR2 ANQGSEA. The CDR3 runs to 12 residues. Trimming pared 6 bases from V and 1 base from J, leaving 10 bases between. The CDR3 DNA follows: TGCAGCGTGCTAGGGGAATCCTACGAGCAGTACTTC. Translated, it gives CSVLGESYEQYF.

The sample holds a few counts of this clone. The chain links TRBV4-2 to TRBJ1-1; D may be TRBD1 (5 bases). Germline V gene lookup returns CDR1 LGHNA and CDR2 YNFKEQ. There are 16 residues in the CDR3. Trimming left V 4 bases short and J 5 bases short, with 20 bases between. The CDR3 reads CASSPRAGRIGTEAFF. Here the CDR3 DNA reads TGTGCCAGCAGCCCCCGGGCGGGGCGGATAGGAACTGAAGCTTTCTTT.

This clone was observed a single time. The chain combines TRBV2 with TRBJ2-5, with a weak D call TRBD2 (6 bases). The J call may be mistaken, given a closer DNA end match to TRBJ2-7. Germline V gives CDR1 SNHLY, CDR2 FYNNEI. The CDR3 extends over 15 amino acids. As DNA, the CDR3 is TGTGCCAGCAGTGAAATGGCCGGGGGTGGAAACGAGCAGTACTTC. Residues: CASSEMAGGGNEQYF.